The 21 T cell receptor beta chains below were found in one sample sequenced in a study of cytomegalovirus exposure and HLA in healthy donors. PCR primers comprised 60 Vbeta and 13 Jbeta primers. TCRdb's table, derived via immunoSEQ multiplex PCR, lists solely in-frame clones and lacks some. Of 150,000 or so clones in the sample, almost 80% were seen once. The sample consisted of PBMCs. The origin of the receptors is a man in his thirties or forties in good health and CMV-seronegative.

The chain employs TRBV4-3 and TRBJ2-2; no clear D. This CDR3 is 18 amino acids long. V was shortened by 0 bases and J by 1 base, with 15 bases between the two germline ends. Germline V gene sequence: CDR1 LGHNA, CDR2 YSLEER. The DNA of the CDR3 is TGCGCCAGCAGCCAAGACCTTCTGGGCAGATTGAACACCGGGGAGCTGTTTTTT. It codes for CASSQDLLGRLNTGELFF.

The rearrangement links TRBV7-8 to TRBJ1-2; 8 bases map to TRBD1. This CDR3 comprises 16 residues. Trimming took 4 bases from V and 4 from J; bases not matched to a gene: 11. Germline loops: CDR1 SGHVS, CDR2 FQNEAQ. The CDR3 here is CASSSSGTGAIYGYTF. The CDR3 DNA reads TGTGCCAGCAGCTCGTCCGGGACAGGAGCTATCTATGGCTACACCTTC. Supplemented by reference TRBV7-8 and TRBJ1-2, the full variable domain reads GAGVSQSPRYKVAKRGQDVALRCDPISGHVSLFWYQQALGQGPEFLTYFQNEAQLDKSGLPSDRFFAERPEGSVSTLKIQRTQQEDSAVYLCASSSSGTGAIYGYTFGSGTRLTVV.

The table lists this clone with a few counts. V usage is TRBV7-2 and J usage is TRBJ2-5; TRBD2 agrees at 10 bases. Germline values: CDR1 SGHTA, CDR2 FQGNSA. This CDR3 has 21 residues. The trim removed 0 bases at V and 0 bases at J, leaving 16 bases unmatched. The CDR3 spells CASSLAGAAGGTTEYQETQYF. DNA of the CDR3: TGTGCCAGCAGCTTAGCTGGGGCAGCGGGAGGGACCACCGAGTACCAAGAGACCCAGTACTTC.

The chain links TRBV28 to TRBJ2-1; 8 bases align to TRBD1. V lost 5 bases, J lost 6 bases, and 9 bases stayed unmatched. The CDR3 length is 15 residues. CDR1 is MDHEN, CDR2 SYDVKM, per germline. This chain's CDR3 is CASSPWTGSGNEQFF. The CDR3 DNA sequence: TGTGCCAGCAGTCCCTGGACAGGGTCGGGCAATGAGCAGTTCTTC. Full variable domain (outside the CDR3, taken from reference TRBV28 and TRBJ2-1): DVKVTQSSRYLVKRTGEKVFLECVQDMDHENMFWYRQDPGLGLRLIYFSYDVKMKEKGDIPEGYSVSREKKERFSLILESASTNQTSMYLCASSPWTGSGNEQFFGPGTRLTVL.

This clone was found a few times. The rearrangement joins TRBV2 to TRBJ2-5; 7 nucleotides line up with TRBD2. The CDR3 sequence is 15 residues long. Germline CDR1 is SNHLY and CDR2 is FYNNEI. With 11 bases clipped from V and 3 bases from J, the junction kept 15 bases outside the gene matches. The CDR3: CAALEVRGEEETQYF. CDR3 bases: TGTGCCGCGCTGGAGGTCCGGGGGGAGGAAGAGACCCAGTACTTC.

This clone has just a few counts. The genes are TRBV5-5 and TRBJ1-1; 9 positions match TRBD1. This CDR3 region has 16 residues. J gave up 4 bases and V 4 bases, and 11 bases lay outside the gene matches. The V gene's germline CDR1 is SGHKS and CDR2 YYEKEE (reference sequence). Here the CDR3 DNA reads TGTGCCAGCAGCCCCCTTCGGGACAGGGCCGGCACTGAAGCTTTCTTT. Translated, it gives CASSPLRDRAGTEAFF.

V usage is TRBV28 and J usage is TRBJ2-3; maybe TRBD2 (6 bases). The CDR3 is 15 amino acids. V lost 4 bases and J lost 0, with 11 bases in between. Germline loops: CDR1 MDHEN, CDR2 SYDVKM. The CDR3 spells CASSSGGSSTDTQYF. The CDR3 coding sequence is TGTGCCAGCAGTTCCGGGGGTTCTAGCACAGATACGCAGTATTTT.

CDR3 sequence: CASRRYRTDGEQYF. CDR3 coding DNA: TGTGCCAGCAGACGCTACAGGACAGATGGCGAGCAGTACTTC. The V call is TRBV27, the J call TRBJ2-7; D may be TRBD1 (6 bases). Germline V gives CDR1 MNHEY, CDR2 SMNVEV (reference sequence). The CDR3 has 14 residues. V lost 6 bases to trimming and J lost 6 bases, with 18 bases between them.

This sequence joins TRBV18 and TRBJ2-7; the D is unclear. Between the trimmed V and J ends, which lost 0 bases and 7 bases, there was a span of 22 bases. In germline, CDR1 is KGHSH, CDR2 LQKENI. CDR3 length equals 17 residues. CDR3 in amino acids: CASSPPKTARPVREQYF. The CDR3 bases are TGTGCCAGCTCACCACCGAAAACAGCCAGGCCAGTCCGAGAGCAGTACTTC.

This clone showed up just once. The chain joins TRBV18 to TRBJ2-1; TRBD2 agrees at 10 bases. CDR1 KGHSH and CDR2 LQKENI come from the germline V gene. Trimming at V came to 3 bases and at J to 5 bases, leaving 4 bases not matched to a gene. This CDR3 has 15 residues. CDR3 residues: CASSPTSGINNEQFF. CDR3 nucleotide sequence: TGTGCCAGCTCACCCACTAGCGGGATTAACAATGAGCAGTTCTTC.

The chain links TRBV7-6 to TRBJ2-7; 11 bases are shared with TRBD1. The CDR3 extends over 13 amino acids. From germline, CDR1 is SGHVS and CDR2 FNYEAQ. After removal of 5 bases from V and 6 bases from J, the junction contained 3 bases not matched to a gene. CDR3 DNA: TGTGCCAGCAGCATGGGACAGGGGGGCGAGCAGTACTTC. It is translated as CASSMGQGGEQYF.

The chain carries TRBV11-1 and TRBJ1-2; 7 positions match TRBD1. Germline V lookup: CDR1 SGHAT, CDR2 FQDESV (reference sequence). The V and J ends lost 3 bases and 8 bases, in that order; junction bases with no gene match: 6. The CDR3 is 13 amino acids. The CDR3 DNA is TGTGCCAGCAGCTTGGACAGGCGCCGGGGCTACACCTTC. This encodes CASSLDRRRGYTF.

The chain employs TRBV12-5 and TRBJ2-1; 8 bases are shared with TRBD1. CDR1 LGHNT and CDR2 FRNRAP come from the germline V gene. The CDR3 sequence is 13 residues long. V dropped 9 bases and J dropped 4; count of bases not matched to a gene: 5. The CDR3 loop reads CASSWTGYNEQFF. CDR3 in DNA: TGTGCTAGCTCATGGACAGGGTACAATGAGCAGTTCTTC.

The V call is TRBV4-3, the J call TRBJ2-3, with TRBD2 matching 10 bases. The CDR3 covers 15 residues. Germline V lookup: CDR1 LGHNA, CDR2 YSLEER. With 3 bases clipped from V and 4 bases from J, the junction kept 4 bases outside the gene matches. As DNA, the CDR3 is TGCGCCAGCAGCCAGGCTAGCGGGGGTGCAGATACGCAGTATTTT. It translates to CASSQASGGADTQYF.

The chain uses TRBV4-3 and TRBJ2-7; no clear D gene. Trimming took 0 bases from V and 4 from J, leaving 7 bases between them. The CDR3 contains 13 residues. Germline-derived CDR1 and CDR2 are LGHNA and YSLEER. CDR3 loop: CASSQDRAYEQYF. The CDR3 DNA sequence: TGCGCCAGCAGCCAAGATAGAGCTTACGAGCAGTACTTC.

V and J are TRBV7-3 and TRBJ2-2; possibly TRBD2 for D (6 bases). The ends were cut back, 7 bases at V and 0 bases at J, with 15 bases in the middle. Germline CDR1 and CDR2: SGHTA and FQGTGA. The CDR3 spans 16 residues. The CDR3 loop reads CASNSAGPPNTGELFF. DNA for the CDR3: TGTGCCAGCAACTCCGCGGGGCCGCCGAACACCGGGGAGCTGTTTTTT.

The chain employs TRBV9 and TRBJ2-5; 10 nucleotides match TRBD1. This CDR3 region has 15 residues. Germline CDR1 is SGDLS and CDR2 is YYNGEE. V lost 0 bases and J lost 5; bases outside the gene matches: 4. Written as DNA, the CDR3 is TGTGCCAGCAGCGTAGGGGGGGGACAGGGGGAGACCCAGTACTTC. It translates to CASSVGGGQGETQYF. The entire variable domain, with the rest obtained from reference TRBV9 and TRBJ2-5, is as follows: DSGVTQTPKHLITATGQRVTLRCSPRSGDLSVYWYQQSLDQGLQFLIQYYNGEERAKGNILERFSAQQFPDLHSELNLSSLELGDSALYFCASSVGGGQGETQYFGPGTRLLVL.

The chain combines TRBV9 with TRBJ2-7, with 8 bases aligning to TRBD2. In germline, CDR1 is SGDLS, CDR2 YYNGEE. With V trimmed by 0 bases and J by 3 bases, 5 bases remained unmatched. The length of the CDR3 is 15 residues. CDR3 amino acids: CASSVGSGNYYEQYF. The CDR3 DNA sequence: TGTGCCAGCAGCGTAGGTAGCGGGAATTACTACGAGCAGTACTTC.

This clone appeared a few times. This chain joins TRBV27 and TRBJ2-3; 8 nucleotides match TRBD1. V trimming: 5 bases; J trimming: 0 bases; junction bases outside the gene matches: 7. This CDR3 has 16 amino acids. CDR1 MNHEY and CDR2 SMNVEV come from the germline V gene (reference sequence). CDR3 in amino acids: CASSLQRTGSTDTQYF. The CDR3 DNA reads as TGTGCCAGCAGTCTACAAAGGACAGGGAGCACAGATACGCAGTATTTT.

The genes are TRBV5-6 and TRBJ2-2, with 8 bases matching TRBD1. The ends lost 6 bases at V and 0 bases at J; junction bases unmatched: 13. Germline V gene lookup returns CDR1 SGHDT and CDR2 YYEEEE. The CDR3 extends over 18 amino acids. The CDR3 reads CASTPSTGDSPNTGELFF. CDR3 DNA sequence: TGTGCCAGCACCCCTTCGACAGGGGACTCTCCGAACACCGGGGAGCTGTTTTTT.

There are a few counts of this clone. The chain links TRBV7-3 to TRBJ2-1; 12 bases line up with TRBD2. The CDR3 length is 21 residues. The V gene end was trimmed by 1 base and the J gene end by 0 bases; junction bases not matched to a gene: 13. The germline gives CDR1 SGHTA, CDR2 FQGTGA. The CDR3 DNA follows: TGTGCCAGCAGCTTAAAACTAGCGGGAGGTGTTGGCCCCAGCTCCTACAATGAGCAGTTCTTC. This sequence encodes CASSLKLAGGVGPSSYNEQFF.